These 17 T cell receptor beta chains were all obtained from the same sample, sequenced in a study of T cells in Graves' hyperthyroidism and ophthalmopathy. RNA transcripts provided the source from which TCR beta CDR3 regions were amplified. In the first-round RT-PCR of the TCR CDR3, the HTBI primer set was used. TCRdb recomputed calls from the multiplex PCR reads with MiXCR, one row per CDR3 protein. Of some 600,000 distinct CDR3 sequences listed, approximately 44% are singletons. The sample was peripheral blood or thyroid tissue (not recorded which). The receptors were sampled from a woman aged 18-29 years with Graves' hyperthyroidism.

This clonotype was seen more than once but under ten times. The chain uses TRBV5-6 and TRBJ1-1; D ambiguous. The CDR3 is 12 residues long. Germline assignment: CDR1 SGHDT and CDR2 YYEEEE. V lost 0 bases, J lost 7 bases, and 7 bases lay in between. The CDR3 protein is CASSLGIGEAFF. Here the CDR3 DNA reads TGTGCCAGCAGCTTGGGGATCGGTGAAGCTTTCTTT.

In this sample, this clonotype turned up once. This chain connects TRBV11-2 to TRBJ2-7, with D possibly matching TRBD2 (6 bases). Germline CDR1 SGHAT, CDR2 FQNNGV. Trimming took off 5 bases at V and 1 base at J, with 15 bases between the two ends. CDR3 length equals 15 residues. The CDR3: CASSRLVAESYEQYF. The CDR3 region has the DNA TGTGCCAGCAGCCGTTTGGTAGCGGAATCCTACGAGCAGTACTTC.

In this sample, this clonotype turned up many times. Just one base apart from a much larger clone, this may be a read error. The chain joins TRBV7-9 to TRBJ1-2; 8 bases are a match to TRBD1. V shed 4 bases, J shed 2 bases, and the junction held 0 bases outside the gene matches. This CDR3 is 13 amino acids long. Germline V gene data show CDR1 as SEHNR and CDR2 as FQNEAQ (reference sequence). The CDR3 reads CASSWTGNYGYTF. The CDR3 region has the DNA TGTGCCAGCAGCTGGACAGGGAACTATGGCTACACCTTC.

The CDR3 DNA is TGTGCCAGCGTTGAAGATTGGAAGGAGGGGGGCTATGGCTACACCTTC. It encodes CASVEDWKEGGYGYTF. This chain uses TRBV25-1 with TRBJ1-2, with a tentative D call TRBD1 (6 bases). Germline lookup yields CDR1 MGHDK and CDR2 SYGVNS. V lost 8 bases to trimming and J lost 4 bases, with 23 bases between them. The CDR3 consists of 16 residues.

This clonotype has a count of ten or more. This rearrangement joins TRBV29-1 to TRBJ2-5; unclear D gene. The V gene's germline CDR1 is SQVTM and CDR2 ANQGSEA. Trimming stripped 5 bases from V and 5 bases from J, with 6 bases between. The CDR3 extends over 10 amino acids. The CDR3 nucleotides are TGCAGCGTTCAAACGGAGACCCAGTACTTC. Its translation: CSVQTETQYF.

The chain carries TRBV10-3 and TRBJ1-5; D is possibly TRBD1 (5 bases). The CDR3 runs 14 residues. Germline loops: CDR1 ENHRY, CDR2 SYGVKD. The germline V and J ends were trimmed by 5 bases and 6 bases, with 14 bases remaining between them. CDR3 in amino acids: CAISPPGLGQPQHF. CDR3 sequence (DNA): TGTGCCATCAGTCCCCCAGGGTTGGGTCAGCCCCAGCATTTT.

The chain links TRBV10-3 to TRBJ1-3, with D perhaps TRBD1 (5 bases). Trimming shortened V by 10 bases and J by 4 bases, and 20 bases separated the two germline ends. The germline CDR1 and CDR2 sequences are ENHRY and SYGVKD. The CDR3 totals 15 residues. The CDR3 DNA reads TGTGCCACCCAGGGAGGGAGCTCACAGGGAAACACCATATATTTT. It specifies CATQGGSSQGNTIYF.

This clonotype was seen a handful of times. The J gene is TRBJ1-2, the V gene TRBV7-9; perhaps TRBD1 as D (5 bases). The CDR3 sequence is 14 residues long. Germline loops: CDR1 SEHNR, CDR2 FQNEAQ (reference sequence). V was clipped by 5 bases and J by 4 bases, with 14 bases between them. In DNA, the CDR3 is TGTGCCAGCAGCCCCGCGGCGACAGTCTATGGCTACACCTTC. Amino acid sequence: CASSPAATVYGYTF.

This clonotype was seen only a few times. The chain has TRBV4-2 and TRBJ2-7; TRBD2 matches 7 bases. Germline V lookup: CDR1 LGHNA, CDR2 YNFKEQ. This CDR3 has 15 residues. Trimming took 0 bases from V and 2 from J; bases not matched to a gene: 4. CDR3 region: CASSQDQRGTYEQYF. The CDR3, as DNA: TGTGCCAGCAGCCAAGATCAGCGGGGTACCTACGAGCAGTACTTC.

This clonotype was recorded a few times. The chain's CDR3 is CSARYSTRDTNQETQYF. The CDR3 bases are TGCAGTGCTAGATATTCTACCCGGGACACCAACCAAGAGACCCAGTACTTC. This sequence joins TRBV20-1 and TRBJ2-5, with a tentative D call TRBD1 (6 bases). CDR3 length: 17 amino acids. V was pared by 2 bases and J by 0 bases, with 19 bases between. Germline CDR1 DFQATT, CDR2 SNEGSKA (reference sequence).

This clonotype came up a few times. CDR3 coding DNA: TGTGCCAGCAGCACCTACAAGGACCTCGGGGAGCTGTTTTTT. Translation: CASSTYKDLGELFF. The chain links TRBV7-2 to TRBJ2-2; no clear D. This CDR3 is 14 amino acids long. V shed 5 bases and J shed 7 bases, with 14 bases lying between them. The V gene's germline CDR1 is SGHTA and CDR2 FQGNSA.

Worth noting for this clonotype: A much more abundant neighbour one base away suggests this may be a read error. The CDR3 DNA reads as TGTGCCAGCAGGGATGAAGAGACCCAGTACTTC. Its protein is CASRDEETQYF. The genes are TRBV11-1 and TRBJ2-5, with unresolved D. The CDR3 spans 11 residues. Germline V gene lookup returns CDR1 SGHAT and CDR2 FQDESV (reference sequence). V lost 6 bases to trimming and J lost 3 bases, with 5 bases between them.

As regards this clonotype: An end of the junction does not agree with germline; a read error may underlie this. The chain links TRBV2 to TRBJ2-5; tentative D call: TRBD2 (5 bases). Germline lookup yields CDR1 SNHLY and CDR2 FYNNEI. The CDR3 spans 12 residues. This CDR3 reads CASSGSEETQYF. The CDR3 DNA reads as TGTGCCAGTAGTGGGAGCGAAGAGACCCAGTACTTC. The variable domain in full, completed from reference TRBV2 and TRBJ2-5, reads EPEVTQTPSHQVTQMGQEVILRCVPISNHLYFYWYRQILGQKVEFLVSFYNNEISEKSEIFDDQFSVERPDGSNFTLKIRSTKLEDSAMYFCASSGSEETQYFGPGTRLLVL.

J is TRBJ2-5 and V is TRBV7-9; D uncertain. The CDR3 totals 15 residues. Looked up from germline, CDR1 is SEHNR and CDR2 is FQNEAQ (reference sequence). Trimming removed 0 bases at V and 2 bases at J, with 10 bases between. In nucleotides, the CDR3 is TGTGCCAGCAGCTTAGCGCAAAATACACAAGAGACCCAGTACTTC. Translation gives CASSLAQNTQETQYF.

This clonotype was recorded many times. The J gene is TRBJ1-4, the V gene TRBV15, with D possibly matching TRBD1 (5 bases). Germline V lookup: CDR1 LNHNV, CDR2 YYDKDF (reference sequence). This CDR3 contains 16 residues. V was shortened by 0 bases and J by 0 bases, with 8 bases between the two germline ends. The CDR3 reads CATSRDQTATNEKLFF. Written as DNA, the CDR3 is TGTGCCACCAGCAGAGATCAGACAGCAACTAATGAAAAACTGTTTTTT.

This rearrangement joins TRBV20-1 to TRBJ2-7, with D unclear. The CDR3 sequence is 13 residues long. Trimming pared 3 bases from V and 3 bases from J, leaving 12 bases between. Germline loops: CDR1 DFQATT, CDR2 SNEGSKA (reference sequence). DNA of the CDR3: TGCAGTGCTAGGAGAAGAGCACGCTACGAGCAGTACTTC. Translating gives CSARRRARYEQYF.

The chain couples TRBV29-1 to TRBJ1-2; no clear D gene. The CDR3 loop spans 13 amino acids. V was cut by 1 base and J by 5 bases, with 11 bases left in between. Germline values: CDR1 SQVTM, CDR2 ANQGSEA. The DNA of the CDR3 is TGCAGCGTTGAAGGGAGGTTCGGGTATGGCTACACCTTC. Protein product: CSVEGRFGYGYTF.